This T cell receptor (beta chain) was identified during a study of PD-1 and CTLA-4 blockade in melanoma. V lost 2 bases to trimming and J lost 5 bases, with 19 bases between them. CDR1 SNHLY and CDR2 FYNNEI come from the germline V gene. The CDR3 covers 16 residues. Sequencing was performed with immunoSEQ multiplex PCR; in TCRdb, only in-frame clones are kept and a portion is missing. The top ten hold about 8% of the sample, which has about 31,000 clones, approximately 90% seen once. This clone was seen a handful of times. This receptor was obtained from a human donor with melanoma. The chain combines TRBV2 with TRBJ2-7; D remains unclear. This material consisted of CD8+ T cells from peripheral blood, taken from a patient given anti-PD-1 treatment. The CDR3 DNA sequence: TGTGCCAGCAGTGAATCCCCTGGCGCCATGCCCAACGAGCAGTACTTC. This encodes CASSESPGAMPNEQYF.